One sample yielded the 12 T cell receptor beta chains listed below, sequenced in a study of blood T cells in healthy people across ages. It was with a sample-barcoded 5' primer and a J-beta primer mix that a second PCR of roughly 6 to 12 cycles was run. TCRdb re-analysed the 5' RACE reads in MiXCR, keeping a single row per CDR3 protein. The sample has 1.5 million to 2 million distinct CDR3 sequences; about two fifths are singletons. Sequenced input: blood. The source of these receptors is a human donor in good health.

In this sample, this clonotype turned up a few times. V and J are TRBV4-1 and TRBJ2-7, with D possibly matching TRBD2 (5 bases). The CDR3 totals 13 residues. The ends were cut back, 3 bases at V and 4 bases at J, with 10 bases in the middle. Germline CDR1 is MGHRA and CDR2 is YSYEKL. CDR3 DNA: TGCGCCAGCAGCCAGTTTTCGGGATACGAGCAGTACTTC. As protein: CASSQFSGYEQYF.

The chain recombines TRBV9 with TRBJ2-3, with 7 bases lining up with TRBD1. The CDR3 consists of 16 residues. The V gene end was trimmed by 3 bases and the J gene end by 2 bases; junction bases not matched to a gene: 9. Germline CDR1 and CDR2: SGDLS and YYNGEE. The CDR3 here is CASSGRGTADTDTQYF. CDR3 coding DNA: TGTGCCAGCAGCGGTAGAGGGACAGCAGACACAGATACGCAGTATTTT.

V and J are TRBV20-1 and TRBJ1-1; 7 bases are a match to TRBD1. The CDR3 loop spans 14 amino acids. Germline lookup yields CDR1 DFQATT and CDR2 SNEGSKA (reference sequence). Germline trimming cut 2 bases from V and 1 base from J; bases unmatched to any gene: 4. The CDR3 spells CSARPRQGNTEAFF. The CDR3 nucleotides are TGCAGTGCTAGACCCCGACAGGGGAACACTGAAGCTTTCTTT.

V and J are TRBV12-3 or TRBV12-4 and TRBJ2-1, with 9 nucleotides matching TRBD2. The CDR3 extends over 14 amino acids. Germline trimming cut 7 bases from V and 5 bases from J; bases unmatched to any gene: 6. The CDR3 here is CASIQRGVNNEQFF. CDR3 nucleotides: TGTGCCAGCATCCAGCGGGGGGTGAACAATGAGCAGTTCTTC.

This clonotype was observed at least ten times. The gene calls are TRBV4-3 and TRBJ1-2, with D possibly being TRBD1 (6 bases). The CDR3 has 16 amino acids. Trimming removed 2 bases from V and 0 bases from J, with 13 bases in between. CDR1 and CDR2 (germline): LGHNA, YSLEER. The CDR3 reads CASSQRTARANYGYTF. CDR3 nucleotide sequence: TGCGCCAGCAGCCAACGGACAGCTCGAGCTAACTATGGCTACACCTTC.

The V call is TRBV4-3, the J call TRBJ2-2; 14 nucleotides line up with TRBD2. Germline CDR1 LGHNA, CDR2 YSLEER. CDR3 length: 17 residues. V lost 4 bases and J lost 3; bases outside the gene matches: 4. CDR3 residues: CASSPGLAGAHTGELFF. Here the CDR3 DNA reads TGCGCCAGCAGCCCGGGACTAGCGGGGGCCCACACCGGGGAGCTGTTTTTT.

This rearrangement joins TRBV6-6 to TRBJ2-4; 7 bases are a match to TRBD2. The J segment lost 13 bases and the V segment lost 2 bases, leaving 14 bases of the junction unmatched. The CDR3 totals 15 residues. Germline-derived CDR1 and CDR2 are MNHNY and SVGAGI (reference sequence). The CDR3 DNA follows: TGTGCCAGCAGTTACCCCGAGAGCGGGGTGGGAGAGCAGTACTTC. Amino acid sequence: CASSYPESGVGEQYF.

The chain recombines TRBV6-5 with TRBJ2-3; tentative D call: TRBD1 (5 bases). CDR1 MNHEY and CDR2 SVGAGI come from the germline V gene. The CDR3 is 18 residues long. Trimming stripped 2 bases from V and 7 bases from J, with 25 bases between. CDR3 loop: CASSYIKSRDGRQNTQYF. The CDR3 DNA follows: TGTGCCAGCAGTTACATAAAATCCAGGGATGGACGGCAGAATACGCAGTATTTT.

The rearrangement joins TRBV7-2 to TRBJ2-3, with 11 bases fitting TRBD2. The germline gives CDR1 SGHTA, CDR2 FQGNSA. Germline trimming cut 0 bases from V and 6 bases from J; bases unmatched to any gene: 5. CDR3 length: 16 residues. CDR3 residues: CASSLARLAGGDTQYF. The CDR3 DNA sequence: TGTGCCAGCAGCTTAGCCCGGCTAGCGGGGGGTGATACGCAGTATTTT. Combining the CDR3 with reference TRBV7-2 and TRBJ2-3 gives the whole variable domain GAGVSQSPSNKVTEKGKDVELRCDPISGHTALYWYRQSLGQGLEFLIYFQGNSAPDKSGLPSDRFSAERTGGSVSTLTIQRTQQEDSAVYLCASSLARLAGGDTQYFGPGTRLTVL.

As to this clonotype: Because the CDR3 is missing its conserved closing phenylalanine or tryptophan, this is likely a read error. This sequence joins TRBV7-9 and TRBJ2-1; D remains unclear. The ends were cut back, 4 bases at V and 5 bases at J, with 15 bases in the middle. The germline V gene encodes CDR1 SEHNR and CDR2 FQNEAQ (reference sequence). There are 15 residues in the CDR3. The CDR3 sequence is CASSSGLGYNNEQFY. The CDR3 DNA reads TGTGCCAGCAGCTCCGGGTTGGGATACAACAATGAGCAGTTCTAC.

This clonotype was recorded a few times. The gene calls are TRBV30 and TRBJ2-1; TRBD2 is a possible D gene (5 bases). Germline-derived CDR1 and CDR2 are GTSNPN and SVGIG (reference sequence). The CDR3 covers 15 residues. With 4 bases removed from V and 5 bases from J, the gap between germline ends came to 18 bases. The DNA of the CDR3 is TGTGCCTGGATGGCGGGCCCCCTCGGCAACAATGAGCAGTTCTTC. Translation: CAWMAGPLGNNEQFF.

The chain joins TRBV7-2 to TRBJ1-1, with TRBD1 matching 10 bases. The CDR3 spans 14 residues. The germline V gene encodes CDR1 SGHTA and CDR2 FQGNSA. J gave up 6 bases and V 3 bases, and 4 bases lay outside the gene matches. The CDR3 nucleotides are TGTGCCAGCAGCTTTACCGGGACAGGGGCTGAAGCTTTCTTT. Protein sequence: CASSFTGTGAEAFF.